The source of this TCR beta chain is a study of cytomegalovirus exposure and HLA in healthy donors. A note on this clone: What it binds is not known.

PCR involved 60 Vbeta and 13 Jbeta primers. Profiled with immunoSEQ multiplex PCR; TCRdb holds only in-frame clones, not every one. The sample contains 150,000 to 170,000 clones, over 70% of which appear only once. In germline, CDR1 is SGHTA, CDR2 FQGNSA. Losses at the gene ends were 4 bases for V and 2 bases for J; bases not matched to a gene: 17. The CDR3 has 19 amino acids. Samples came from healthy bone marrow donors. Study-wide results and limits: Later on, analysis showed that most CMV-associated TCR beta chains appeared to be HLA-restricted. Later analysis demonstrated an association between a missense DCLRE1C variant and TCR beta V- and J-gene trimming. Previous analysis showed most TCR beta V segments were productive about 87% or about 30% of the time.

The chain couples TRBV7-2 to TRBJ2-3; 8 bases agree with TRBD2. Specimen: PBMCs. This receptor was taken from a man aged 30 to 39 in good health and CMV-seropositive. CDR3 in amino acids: CASSSTGPGLEGSTDTQYF. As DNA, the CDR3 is TGTGCCAGCAGCTCGACAGGCCCGGGACTAGAAGGGTCCACAGATACGCAGTATTTT.